One and the same sample provided the 22 T cell receptor beta chains below, sequenced in a study of shared clonotypes between healthy human individuals. TCRdb keeps only in-frame clones here, not all; method: immunoSEQ multiplex PCR. The data hold hundreds of thousands of clones, with about 96% observed a single time. Sequencing was carried out using memory CD8+ T cells sorted from blood. Subset defined: CD45RO+ cells pooled with CCR7-negative TemRA cells. The receptors were sampled from a man aged 25-45 years in good health.

The chain carries TRBV30 and TRBJ2-1; TRBD2 agrees at 8 bases. The CDR3 has 16 residues. Germline V CDR1 and CDR2: GTSNPN, SVGIG (reference sequence). J lost 0 bases, V lost 1 base, and 5 bases had no gene match. The CDR3 loop is CAWSGREGLSYNEQFF. The CDR3 nucleotides read TGTGCCTGGAGTGGACGGGAGGGCCTCTCCTACAATGAGCAGTTCTTC.

V and J are TRBV2 and TRBJ2-3; D is unresolved. This CDR3 contains 16 residues. Germline V gene lookup returns CDR1 SNHLY and CDR2 FYNNEI. V was pared by 3 bases and J by 1 base, with 14 bases between. The CDR3 region has the DNA TGTGCCAGCAGTGAGCCTAGAGCCTACCGCACAGATACGCAGTATTTT. Protein sequence: CASSEPRAYRTDTQYF.

The rearrangement links TRBV6-4 to TRBJ2-7, with D possibly called TRBD1 or TRBD2 (5 bases each). The V end was cut by 7 bases, the J end by 0 bases, with 10 bases between. From germline, CDR1 is MRHNA and CDR2 SNTAGT. The CDR3 is made up of 13 amino acids. Written as DNA, the CDR3 is TGTGCCAGCACCCCGGGGACCTCCTACGAGCAGTACTTC. It specifies CASTPGTSYEQYF.

This rearrangement joins TRBV11-2 to TRBJ2-7; D could derive from TRBD1 or TRBD2 (6 bases each). The CDR3 has 16 residues. Germline values: CDR1 SGHAT, CDR2 FQNNGV. The V gene lost 1 base and the J gene lost 3 bases, with 16 bases spanning the gap. CDR3 residues: CASSLGQGYGSYEQYF. The DNA for the CDR3 is TGTGCCAGCAGCTTAGGGCAGGGGTACGGGAGCTACGAGCAGTACTTC.

The V gene is TRBV7-9, the J gene TRBJ1-2; no firm D call. This CDR3 contains 13 residues. The germline V and J ends were trimmed by 11 bases and 1 base, with 14 bases remaining between them. The germline V gene has CDR1 SEHNR and CDR2 FQNEAQ (reference sequence). CDR3 nucleotides: TGTGCCTCCCGGACCGCCATTAACTATGGCTACACCTTC. This encodes CASRTAINYGYTF.

The rearrangement links TRBV5-4 to TRBJ2-2; D is ambiguous. Germline V CDR1 and CDR2: SGHNT, YYREEE (reference sequence). This CDR3 comprises 14 residues. Trimming cost V 0 bases and J 1 base, with 4 bases left between them. The CDR3 nucleotides read TGTGCCAGCAGCTTGGGCCGGAACACCGGGGAGCTGTTTTTT. Protein sequence: CASSLGRNTGELFF.

V usage is TRBV28 and J usage is TRBJ1-5; D is uncertain. The germline CDR1 and CDR2 sequences are MDHEN and SYDVKM. The CDR3 sequence is 12 residues long. V lost 2 bases and J lost 6, with 5 bases in between. CDR3 in DNA: TGTGCCAGCAGTTTACTCCTTCAGCCCCAGCATTTT. Translating it yields CASSLLLQPQHF. Together with reference TRBV28 and TRBJ1-5, the CDR3 gives the full variable domain: DVKVTQSSRYLVKRTGEKVFLECVQDMDHENMFWYRQDPGLGLRLIYFSYDVKMKEKGDIPEGYSVSREKKERFSLILESASTNQTSMYLCASSLLLQPQHFGDGTRLSIL.

The chain links TRBV6-5 to TRBJ2-7; D is possibly TRBD2 (5 bases). V was pared by 2 bases and J by 7 bases, with 15 bases between. Germline loops: CDR1 MNHEY, CDR2 SVGAGI. The CDR3 runs 14 residues. CDR3 in amino acids: CASSYKASTWEQYF. The CDR3 DNA follows: TGTGCCAGCAGTTACAAGGCTAGCACTTGGGAGCAGTACTTC.

The V gene is TRBV6-5, the J gene TRBJ1-4, with D maybe TRBD1 (5 bases). The CDR3 runs 16 residues. In germline, CDR1 is MNHEY, CDR2 SVGAGI. V lost 4 bases to trimming and J lost 8 bases, with 20 bases between them. This CDR3 is CASSSGPRPFGEKLFF. DNA of the CDR3: TGTGCCAGCAGTTCGGGACCTCGCCCCTTCGGCGAAAAACTGTTTTTT.

The chain is built from TRBV29-1 and TRBJ2-7, with D uncertain. CDR1 is SQVTM and CDR2 is ANQGSEA in the germline V gene. The CDR3 extends over 11 amino acids. Trimming left V 4 bases short and J 0 bases short, with 4 bases between. The CDR3 sequence: CSVVASYEQYF. CDR3 nucleotide sequence: TGCAGCGTTGTAGCCTCCTACGAGCAGTACTTC.

This rearrangement joins TRBV30 to TRBJ2-2, with 12 bases identical to TRBD2. The CDR3 runs 15 residues. CDR1 and CDR2 (germline): GTSNPN, SVGIG (reference sequence). V lost 4 bases and J lost 5; bases outside the gene matches: 5. This CDR3 is CAWTSGRAGTGELFF. The CDR3 region has the DNA TGTGCCTGGACTAGCGGGAGGGCGGGGACCGGGGAGCTGTTTTTT.

This chain connects TRBV28 to TRBJ2-7; 7 bases are a match to TRBD1. V was clipped by 3 bases and J by 0 bases; unmatched bases: 14. Per germline, CDR1 MDHEN and CDR2 SYDVKM. CDR3 length: 18 residues. The CDR3 region is CASSFTPGQRTPSYEQYF. CDR3 nucleotides: TGTGCCAGCAGTTTTACTCCGGGACAGCGGACCCCCTCCTACGAGCAGTACTTC.

The rearrangement joins TRBV7-9 to TRBJ1-1, with a possible D match to TRBD1 (6 bases). V lost 2 bases to trimming and J lost 6 bases, with 7 bases between them. Germline values: CDR1 SEHNR, CDR2 FQNEAQ (reference sequence). The CDR3 is 12 amino acids. CDR3 region: CASSLRGAEAFF. The CDR3, as DNA: TGTGCCAGCAGCTTAAGGGGGGCTGAAGCTTTCTTT. Variable domain in full (rest from reference TRBV7-9 and TRBJ1-1): DTGVSQNPRHKITKRGQNVTFRCDPISEHNRLYWYRQTLGQGPEFLTYFQNEAQLEKSRLLSDRFSAERPKGSFSTLEIQRTEQGDSAMYLCASSLRGAEAFFGQGTRLTVV.

In regard to this clone: One junction end does not reproduce the germline sequence, and a read error may be involved. Other DNA variants within this sample encode the same CDR3. The V and J genes are TRBV10-3 and TRBJ2-3, with 16 nucleotides matching TRBD2. There are 16 residues in the CDR3. Germline V gene data show CDR1 as ENHRY and CDR2 as SYGVKD. The CDR3 DNA follows: TGCGCCATCAGGCCGGGACTAGCGGGAGGGCCAGATACGCAGTATTTT. It specifies CAIRPGLAGGPDTQYF.

The chain is built from TRBV5-5 and TRBJ1-4; 7 nucleotides match TRBD1. Germline V CDR1 and CDR2: SGHKS, YYEKEE (reference sequence). The junction had 3 bases not matched to a gene; V was cut back by 2 bases and J by 8 bases. The CDR3 has 13 amino acids. The CDR3 protein is CASSLQGREKLFF. CDR3 nucleotides: TGTGCCAGCAGCTTACAGGGGCGGGAAAAACTGTTTTTT.

The chain employs TRBV5-1 and TRBJ1-3, with 8 positions matching TRBD1. CDR3 length: 16 amino acids. Germline loops: CDR1 SGHRS, CDR2 YFSETQ. V shed 1 base, J shed 0 bases, and the junction held 3 bases outside the gene matches. Here the CDR3 reads CASSLKTGGSGNTIYF. Here the CDR3 DNA reads TGCGCCAGCAGCTTGAAAACAGGGGGCTCTGGAAACACCATATATTTT.

For this clone: The sample contains more than one DNA sequence encoding this CDR3. CDR3 sequence: CASSLVSGGYEQYF. In DNA, the CDR3 is TGCGCCAGCAGCTTGGTTAGCGGGGGCTACGAGCAGTACTTC. The rearrangement joins TRBV5-1 to TRBJ2-7; 9 bases line up with TRBD2. The germline CDR1 and CDR2 sequences are SGHRS and YFSETQ. This CDR3 comprises 14 residues. The ends lost 0 bases at V and 3 bases at J; junction bases unmatched: 1.

V usage is TRBV5-5 and J usage is TRBJ2-5; 8 bases fit TRBD2. Germline trimming cut 0 bases from V and 4 bases from J; bases unmatched to any gene: 2. The germline CDR1 and CDR2 sequences are SGHKS and YYEKEE (reference sequence). The CDR3 contains 14 residues. The CDR3 DNA reads as TGTGCCAGCAGCTTGGCTAGCGGGCTAGAGACCCAGTACTTC. Protein sequence: CASSLASGLETQYF.

The chain links TRBV11-2 to TRBJ2-4, with D hard to call. The germline gives CDR1 SGHAT, CDR2 FQNNGV. Trimming left V 5 bases short and J 6 bases short, with 14 bases between. There are 14 residues in the CDR3. The CDR3 nucleotides are TGTGCCAGCAGCCGCCTTAGGAACCTAAACATTCAGTACTTC. It specifies CASSRLRNLNIQYF.

This chain joins TRBV6-5 and TRBJ1-1; TRBD1 is a possible D gene (5 bases). CDR1 is MNHEY, CDR2 SVGAGI, per germline. The ends were cut back, 2 bases at V and 0 bases at J, with 10 bases in the middle. This CDR3 spans 15 amino acids. The DNA of the CDR3 is TGTGCCAGCAGTTACCGAGGGGCCCTGAACACTGAAGCTTTCTTT. It is translated as CASSYRGALNTEAFF.

The genes are TRBV7-9 and TRBJ2-1; D is uncertain. Per germline, CDR1 SEHNR and CDR2 FQNEAQ (reference sequence). CDR3 length equals 17 residues. V lost 4 bases to trimming and J lost 1 base, with 17 bases between them. DNA of the CDR3: TGTGCCAGCAGCTCTACTCGCAAACGTGAATCCTACAATGAGCAGTTCTTC. Translated: CASSSTRKRESYNEQFF.

The rearrangement joins TRBV15 to TRBJ1-4; D might be TRBD1 (6 bases). Between the trimmed V and J ends, which lost 0 bases and 8 bases, there was a span of 19 bases. Germline lookup yields CDR1 LNHNV and CDR2 YYDKDF (reference sequence). This CDR3 contains 17 residues. The CDR3 sequence: CATSRDGDRLGGEKLFF. CDR3 nucleotides: TGTGCCACCAGCAGAGATGGGGATCGCTTGGGGGGCGAAAAACTGTTTTTT.